The following is a TCR beta chain sequence with its context. Antigen unknown. This CDR3 spans 13 amino acids. Trimming pared 1 base from V and 3 bases from J, leaving 8 bases between. CDR1 is SGHRS and CDR2 is YFSETQ in the germline V gene. The entry originates in a study of T cell responses to AZD1222 COVID-19 vaccine. Study-level points and caveats: Clonal diversity may have been underestimated in mostly white British donors.

Profiling relied on immunoSEQ multiplex PCR, and the TCRdb table lists in-frame clones only, not all of them. The profile shows fewer than 65,000 clones, about 81% of them singletons. This specimen consisted of peripheral blood, obtained on day 0 of AZD1222 vaccination. The sequence was obtained from an adult in good health. The chain is built from TRBV5-1 and TRBJ2-7; D gene unclear. The CDR3 nucleotides read TGCGCCAGCAGCTTGAAGGGCAGCTACGAGCAGTACTTC. Translation: CASSLKGSYEQYF.